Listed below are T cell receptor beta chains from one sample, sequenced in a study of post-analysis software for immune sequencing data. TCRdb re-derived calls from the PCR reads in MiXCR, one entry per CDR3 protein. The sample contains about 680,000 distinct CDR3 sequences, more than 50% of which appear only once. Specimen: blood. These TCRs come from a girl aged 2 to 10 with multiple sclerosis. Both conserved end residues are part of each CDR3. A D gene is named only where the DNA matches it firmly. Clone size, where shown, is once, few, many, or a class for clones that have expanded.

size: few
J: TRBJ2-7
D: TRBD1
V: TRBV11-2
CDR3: CASTPGTGGFEQYF
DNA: TGTGCCAGCACCCCAGGGACAGGGGGCTTCGAGCAGTACTTC

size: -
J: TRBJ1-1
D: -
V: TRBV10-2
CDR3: CASSGTAANTEAFF
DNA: TGCGCCAGCAGCGGAACGGCAGCGAACACTGAAGCTTTCTTT

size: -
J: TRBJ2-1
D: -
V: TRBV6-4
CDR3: CASSENRQGSYNEQFF
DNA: TGTGCCAGCAGTGAAAACCGGCAGGGCTCCTACAATGAGCAGTTCTTC

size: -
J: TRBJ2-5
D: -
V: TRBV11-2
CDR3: CASSLGGAGGETQYF
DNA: TGTGCCAGCAGCTTAGGAGGCGCAGGCGGCGAGACCCAGTACTTC

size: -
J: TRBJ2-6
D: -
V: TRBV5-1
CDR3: CASSFQGPSSGANVLTF
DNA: TGCGCCAGCAGCTTTCAGGGGCCGAGCTCTGGGGCCAACGTCCTGACTTTC

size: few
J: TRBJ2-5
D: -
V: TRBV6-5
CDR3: CASSYIQGPQETQYF
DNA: TGTGCCAGCAGTTACATCCAGGGGCCGCAAGAGACCCAGTACTTC

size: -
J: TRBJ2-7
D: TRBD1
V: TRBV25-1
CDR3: CASSEWRAGGSDEQYF
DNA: TGTGCCAGCAGTGAATGGAGGGCAGGGGGCTCGGACGAGCAGTACTTC

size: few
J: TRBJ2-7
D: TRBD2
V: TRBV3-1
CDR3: CASSPWTSGSDEQYF
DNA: TGTGCCAGCAGCCCTTGGACTAGCGGGAGCGACGAGCAGTACTTC

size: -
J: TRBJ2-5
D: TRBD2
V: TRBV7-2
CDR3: CASSSLRLADQETQYF
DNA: TGTGCCAGCAGCTCCCTTAGACTAGCGGACCAAGAGACCCAGTACTTC

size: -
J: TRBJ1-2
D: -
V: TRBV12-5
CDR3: CASGSRIGPSSGYTF
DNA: TGTGCTAGTGGCTCCCGAATTGGGCCTTCGAGTGGCTACACCTTC

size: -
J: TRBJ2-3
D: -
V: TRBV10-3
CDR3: CAISVLNLLASDTQYF
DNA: TGTGCCATCAGTGTGCTTAATCTCCTCGCCTCGGATACGCAGTATTTT

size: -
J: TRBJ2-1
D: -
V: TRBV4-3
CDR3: CASSQDTRYNEQFF
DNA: TGCGCCAGCAGCCAAGATACTAGATACAATGAGCAGTTCTTC

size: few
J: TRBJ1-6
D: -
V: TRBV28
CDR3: CASSLFPAGYLDSPLHF
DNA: TGTGCCAGCAGTTTATTCCCGGCAGGGTACTTAGATTCACCCCTCCACTTT

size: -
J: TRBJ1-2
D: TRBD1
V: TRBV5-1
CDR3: CASSPDRPRDGYTF
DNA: TGCGCCAGCAGCCCGGACAGGCCTCGGGACGGCTACACCTTC

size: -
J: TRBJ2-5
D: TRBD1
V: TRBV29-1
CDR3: CSVTGVPQYF
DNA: TGCAGCGTTACAGGGGTCCCGCAGTACTTC

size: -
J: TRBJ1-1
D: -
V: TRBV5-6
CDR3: CASSPWVSTEAFF
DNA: TGTGCCAGCAGCCCATGGGTCAGCACTGAAGCTTTCTTT

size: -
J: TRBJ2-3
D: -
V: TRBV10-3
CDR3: CAIRDSGDTQYF
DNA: TGTGCCATCAGGGACTCCGGAGATACGCAGTATTTT

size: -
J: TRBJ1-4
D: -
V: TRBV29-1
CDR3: CSVTHDRNPYEKLFF
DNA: TGCAGCGTTACGCACGACAGGAACCCCTATGAAAAACTGTTTTTT

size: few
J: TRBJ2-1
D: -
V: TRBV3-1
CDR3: CASSQFRSSYNEQFF
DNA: TGTGCCAGCAGCCAATTCCGTTCCTCCTACAATGAGCAGTTCTTC

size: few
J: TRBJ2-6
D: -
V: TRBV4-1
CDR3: CASSQGGIGANVLTF
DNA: TGCGCCAGCAGCCAAGGAGGGATTGGGGCCAACGTCCTGACTTTC

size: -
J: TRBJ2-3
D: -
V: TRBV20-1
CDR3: CSVPIAIRVDTQYF
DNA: TGCAGTGTTCCGATAGCGATAAGAGTAGATACGCAGTATTTT

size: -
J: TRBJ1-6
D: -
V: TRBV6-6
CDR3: CASSYSEDSFSPLHF
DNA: TGTGCCAGCAGTTACTCGGAGGACAGTTTTTCACCCCTCCACTTT

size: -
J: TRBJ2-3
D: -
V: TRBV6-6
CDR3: CASSSVPPSTDTQYF
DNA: TGTGCCAGCAGTTCGGTACCTCCCAGCACAGATACGCAGTATTTT

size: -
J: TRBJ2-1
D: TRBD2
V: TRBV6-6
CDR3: CAGSPTSGSYNEQFF
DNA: TGTGCCGGCAGCCCGACTAGCGGGTCCTACAATGAGCAGTTCTTC

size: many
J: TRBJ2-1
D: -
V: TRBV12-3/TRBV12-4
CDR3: CASSVANEQFF
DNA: TGTGCCAGCAGTGTAGCGAATGAGCAGTTCTTC

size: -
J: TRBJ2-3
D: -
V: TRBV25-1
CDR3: CASFGVFRGTDTQYF
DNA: TGTGCCAGCTTTGGGGTGTTCCGAGGCACAGATACGCAGTATTTT

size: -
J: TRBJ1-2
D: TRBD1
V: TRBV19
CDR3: CASSSPGTGDGYTF
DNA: TGTGCCAGTAGTTCTCCAGGGACAGGGGATGGCTACACCTTC

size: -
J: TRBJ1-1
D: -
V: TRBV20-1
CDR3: CSARDRTAFMNTEAFF
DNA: TGCAGTGCTAGAGATAGGACAGCGTTCATGAACACTGAAGCTTTCTTT

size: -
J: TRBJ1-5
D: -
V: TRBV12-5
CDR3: CASGLGQPQHF
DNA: TGTGCTAGTGGTTTGGGCCAGCCCCAGCATTTT

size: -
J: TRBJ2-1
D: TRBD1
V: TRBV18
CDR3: CASSPRQGLGYNEQFF
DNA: TGTGCCAGCTCACCCAGACAGGGATTGGGCTACAATGAGCAGTTCTTC

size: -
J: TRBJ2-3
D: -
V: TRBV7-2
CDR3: CASSLEAYTDTQYF
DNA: TGTGCCAGCAGCTTAGAGGCGTACACAGATACGCAGTATTTT

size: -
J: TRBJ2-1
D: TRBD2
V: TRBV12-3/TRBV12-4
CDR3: CASSLFGAGGSYNEQFF
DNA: TGTGCCAGCAGTTTATTCGGAGCGGGGGGATCCTACAATGAGCAGTTCTTC

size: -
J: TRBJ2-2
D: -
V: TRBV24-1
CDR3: CATSTRDRDTGELFF
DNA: TGTGCCACCAGTACAAGAGATCGGGACACCGGGGAGCTGTTTTTT

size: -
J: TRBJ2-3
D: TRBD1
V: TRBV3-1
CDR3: CASSQGQGYYTQYF
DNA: TGTGCCAGCAGCCAGGGACAGGGGTATTATACGCAGTATTTT

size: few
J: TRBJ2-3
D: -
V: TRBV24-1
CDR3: CATSDLLVAELTDTQYF
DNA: TGTGCCACCAGTGATTTGTTGGTAGCGGAGCTCACAGATACGCAGTATTTT

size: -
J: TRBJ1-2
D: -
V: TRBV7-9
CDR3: CASSPTVGGYGYTF
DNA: TGTGCCAGCAGCCCCACCGTGGGAGGGTATGGCTACACCTTC

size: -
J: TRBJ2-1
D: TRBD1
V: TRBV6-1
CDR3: CASSDSFQGQVDDNEQFF
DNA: TGTGCCAGCTCGGACTCTTTCCAGGGACAGGTGGATGACAATGAGCAGTTCTTC

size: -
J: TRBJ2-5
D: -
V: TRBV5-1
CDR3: CASRRHHQETQYF
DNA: TGCGCCAGCAGAAGACACCATCAAGAGACCCAGTACTTC

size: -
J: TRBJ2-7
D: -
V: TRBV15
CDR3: CATSRVAGNEQYF
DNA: TGTGCCACCAGCAGAGTCGCAGGGAACGAGCAGTACTTC

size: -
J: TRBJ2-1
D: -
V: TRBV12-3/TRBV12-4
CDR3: CATSTVTVRQFF
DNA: TGTGCCACAAGTACCGTAACGGTTCGGCAGTTCTTC

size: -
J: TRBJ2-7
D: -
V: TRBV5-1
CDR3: CASSPQDGNLEQYF
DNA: TGCGCCAGCAGCCCCCAGGATGGGAATCTCGAGCAGTACTTC

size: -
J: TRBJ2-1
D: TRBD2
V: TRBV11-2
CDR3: CACAPLGREVNEQFF
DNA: TGTGCCTGCGCTCCTCTAGGGCGGGAGGTCAATGAGCAGTTCTTC

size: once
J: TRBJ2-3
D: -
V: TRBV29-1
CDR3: CSVEDATDTQYF
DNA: TGCAGCGTTGAAGATGCTACAGATACGCAGTATTTT

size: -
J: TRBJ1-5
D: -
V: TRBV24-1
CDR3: CATSPGSNQPQHF
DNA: TGTGCCACCAGTCCGGGAAGCAATCAGCCCCAGCATTTT

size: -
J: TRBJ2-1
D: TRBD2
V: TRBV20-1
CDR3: CSASGTSGCNEQFF
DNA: TGCAGTGCTAGCGGGACTAGCGGGTGCAATGAGCAGTTCTTC

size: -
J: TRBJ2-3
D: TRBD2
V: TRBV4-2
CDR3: CASSQGSGRAGTDTQYF
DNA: TGTGCCAGCAGCCAAGGCAGCGGGAGGGCAGGGACAGATACGCAGTATTTT

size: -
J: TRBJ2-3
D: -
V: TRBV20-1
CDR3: CSAPPSGPSTDTQYF
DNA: TGCAGTGCTCCCCCGTCGGGACCGAGCACAGATACGCAGTATTTT

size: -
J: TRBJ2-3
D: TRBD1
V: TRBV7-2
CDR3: CASSLTRDRGTDTQYF
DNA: TGTGCCAGCAGCCTAACTCGGGACAGGGGAACAGATACGCAGTATTTT

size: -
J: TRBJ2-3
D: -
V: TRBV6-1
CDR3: CASSSVGARSTDTQYF
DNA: TGTGCCAGCAGTTCCGTCGGCGCGCGGAGCACAGATACGCAGTATTTT

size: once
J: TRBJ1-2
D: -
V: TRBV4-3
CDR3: CASSQPNSGLANYGYTF
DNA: TGCGCCAGCAGCCAGCCTAACAGTGGACTAGCTAACTATGGCTACACCTTC